This T cell receptor (beta chain) was sequenced during a study of T-cell memory formation after mild COVID-19. A single record per CDR3 protein comes from TCRdb applying MiXCR to the 5' RACE reads. The sample has roughly 500,000 distinct CDR3 sequences; 20% are singletons. V was clipped by 3 bases and J by 6 bases, with 15 bases between them. CDR3 length: 14 amino acids. This clonotype was recorded a few times. Its antigen is currently unknown. Study-level findings and limits: The pre-infection memory compartment contained some responding clones, suggesting cross-reactive memory joined.

V is TRBV12-3 or TRBV12-4 and J is TRBJ2-7; no clear D gene. Sequencing was carried out using PBMCs or a T cell subset sorted from them (not recorded which). This TCR derives from an adult woman who had mild COVID-19 (a few samples of this study predate the infection). Cell type and time point are not known. The CDR3 DNA follows: TGTGCCAGCAGTTTTTACGTCTTCCTAGGCGAGCAGTACTTC. It specifies CASSFYVFLGEQYF.